These T cell receptor beta chains were read from a single sample in a study of tumor-infiltrating lymphocytes in oesophageal squamous cell carcinoma. TCRdb passed the PCR reads through MiXCR, listing each CDR3 protein once. The profile covers around 6,300 distinct CDR3 sequences, with 15% appearing a single time and around 25% taken by the ten largest. Sequencing was done on a sample of normal esophageal tissue next to the tumor. The source of these receptors is a male donor with esophageal squamous cell carcinoma. CDR3s include the opening cysteine and the closing phenylalanine or tryptophan. A D gene is named only where the DNA matches it firmly. Part of the rows lack a size; the others show once, few, many or a class for expanded clones.

>TRBJ1-1|medium-sized|TRBV6-1|.|13
CASKTASNTEAFF
TGTGCCAGCAAGACAGCTTCGAACACTGAAGCTTTCTTT
>TRBJ1-1|medium-sized|TRBV7-6|.|14
CASSLGTVNTEAFF
TGTGCCAGCAGCTTAGGTACAGTGAACACTGAAGCTTTCTTT
>TRBJ2-5|medium-sized|TRBV7-9|.|14
CASSPGAGKETQYF
TGTGCCAGCAGCCCCGGTGCAGGCAAGGAGACCCAGTACTTC
>TRBJ1-5|many|TRBV6-1|TRBD1|15
CASSTGQGLNQPQHF
TGTGCCAGCAGCACCGGACAGGGACTCAATCAGCCCCAGCATTTT
>TRBJ2-3|many|TRBV5-1|.|12
CASSYNTDTQYF
TGCGCCAGCAGCTACAACACAGATACGCAGTATTTT
>TRBJ1-2|many|TRBV19|TRBD1|14
CASKRQGKSWGYTF
TGTGCCAGTAAAAGACAGGGAAAGTCTTGGGGCTACACCTTC
>TRBJ2-3|many|TRBV19|TRBD1|14
CASMGQGFTDTQYF
TGTGCCAGTATGGGACAGGGCTTTACAGATACGCAGTATTTT
>TRBJ2-3|.|TRBV7-2|.|14
CASSLVGGADTQYF
TGTGCCAGCAGCTTAGTAGGGGGGGCAGATACGCAGTATTTT
>TRBJ1-2|.|TRBV4-2|.|14
CASSQEGGTGGYTF
TGTGCCAGCAGCCAAGAGGGAGGGACTGGAGGCTACACCTTC
>TRBJ2-1|few|TRBV20-1|.|12
CSAMAGRNEQFF
TGCAGTGCTATGGCGGGGAGGAATGAGCAGTTCTTC
>TRBJ2-2|large|TRBV7-8|.|14
CASSPQVGAGELFF
TGTGCCAGCAGCCCCCAGGTTGGGGCCGGGGAGCTGTTTTTT
>TRBJ2-3|many|TRBV7-9|.|14
CASSFTSLADTQYF
TGTGCCAGCAGTTTTACTAGTCTCGCAGATACGCAGTATTTT
>TRBJ2-5|many|TRBV2|.|14
CASSELTREETQYF
TGTGCCAGCAGTGAATTAACGAGGGAGGAGACCCAGTACTTC
>TRBJ2-5|many|TRBV12-5|TRBD1|14
CASGSTGQRREQYF
TGTGCTAGTGGTTCCACGGGACAGCGAAGGGAGCAGTACTTC
>TRBJ1-1|few|TRBV19|TRBD1|16
CASKQTGGRVSTEAFF
TGTGCCAGTAAACAGACAGGGGGCCGAGTGAGTACTGAAGCTTTCTTT
>TRBJ2-5|many|TRBV10-1|.|12
CASSDREETQYF
TGCGCCAGCAGTGACAGGGAAGAGACCCAGTACTTC
>TRBJ2-7|many|TRBV19|.|11
CASSWRYEQYF
TGTGCCAGTAGTTGGCGGTATGAGCAGTACTTC
>TRBJ2-3|few|TRBV7-2|.|16
CARSLRRGGDTDTQYF
TGTGCCAGGAGCTTACGGCGGGGCGGCGACACAGATACGCAGTATTTT
>TRBJ2-7|many|TRBV10-2|TRBD1|16
CASSEYDRGEAYEQYF
TGCGCCAGCAGTGAGTACGACAGGGGAGAAGCCTACGAGCAGTACTTC
>TRBJ1-1|many|TRBV12-3/TRBV12-4|.|13
CASSPSRITEAFF
TGTGCCAGCAGTCCCTCGCGGATCACTGAAGCTTTCTTT
>TRBJ1-1|.|TRBV7-2|.|15
CARSLEEGRGTEAFF
TGTGCCAGGAGCTTGGAAGAGGGCCGTGGCACGGAAGCTTTCTTT
>TRBJ2-7|medium-sized|TRBV7-6|TRBD2|18
CASSLSTSGGAQSYEQYF
TGTGCCAGCAGCTTATCTACTAGCGGGGGGGCCCAGTCCTACGAGCAGTACTTC
>TRBJ2-7|many|TRBV27|.|13
CASSLQYSYEQYF
TGTGCCAGCAGTTTGCAGTACTCCTACGAGCAGTACTTC
>TRBJ2-7|.|TRBV19|.|14
CASSSTASSYEQYF
TGTGCCAGTAGTTCGACAGCTAGCTCCTACGAGCAGTACTTC
>TRBJ1-1|many|TRBV27|.|14
CASPPRQRYTEAFF
TGTGCCAGCCCTCCTCGGCAAAGATACACTGAAGCTTTCTTT
>TRBJ1-4|many|TRBV6-1|.|20
CASSEITGLGFPPTNEKLFF
TGTGCCAGCAGTGAAATAACAGGCCTTGGCTTTCCACCAACTAATGAAAAACTGTTTTTT
>TRBJ1-1|medium-sized|TRBV7-9|TRBD1|14
CASSLDLDRGQAFF
TGTGCCAGCAGCTTAGATCTGGACAGGGGGCAAGCTTTCTTT
>TRBJ1-6|many|TRBV7-9|.|14
CASKEGSYNSPLHF
TGTGCCAGCAAGGAAGGGTCCTATAATTCACCCCTCCACTTT
>TRBJ2-5|medium-sized|TRBV7-7|TRBD1|14
CASATGTHQETQYF
TGTGCTAGTGCGACAGGGACCCACCAAGAGACCCAGTACTTC
>TRBJ1-5|few|TRBV27|.|16
CASSSVGKPSNQPQHF
TGTGCCAGCAGTTCCGTCGGGAAGCCTAGCAATCAGCCCCAGCATTTT
>TRBJ2-1|large|TRBV7-3|.|17
CASSLIALRAGPNEQFF
TGTGCCAGCAGCTTAATAGCCCTTCGGGCTGGGCCCAATGAGCAGTTCTTC
>TRBJ1-5|many|TRBV7-4|.|15
CASSLGVGDNQPQHF
TGTGCCAGCAGCTTGGGAGTCGGTGACAATCAGCCCCAGCATTTT
>TRBJ2-5|medium-sized|TRBV7-2|.|15
CASSLGGGPQETQYF
TGTGCCAGCAGCTTAGGGGGCGGGCCTCAAGAGACCCAGTACTTC
>TRBJ1-5|.|TRBV11-2|.|13
CASSDDSGEPQHF
TGTGCCAGCAGCGATGACAGTGGGGAGCCCCAGCATTTT
>TRBJ2-1|large|TRBV7-9|.|13
CASSLGMGNEQFF
TGTGCCAGCAGCTTAGGTATGGGCAATGAGCAGTTCTTC
>TRBJ1-5|many|TRBV28|.|13
CASNAVSNQPQHF
TGTGCCAGCAATGCGGTTAGCAATCAGCCCCAGCATTTT
>TRBJ2-7|many|TRBV5-1|.|13
CASSRGDRYEQYF
TGCGCCAGCAGCAGGGGGGATCGCTACGAGCAGTACTTC
>TRBJ1-1|many|TRBV5-4|.|13
CASSLEGNTEAFF
TGTGCCAGCAGCTTGGAAGGGAACACTGAAGCTTTCTTT
>TRBJ2-6|medium-sized|TRBV6-6|.|15
CASSYDNSGANVLTF
TGTGCCAGCAGTTACGACAACTCTGGGGCCAACGTCCTGACTTTC
>TRBJ2-3|.|TRBV9|TRBD2|16
CASSVGNSGGTDTQYF
TGTGCCAGCAGCGTAGGAAATAGCGGGGGTACAGATACGCAGTATTTT
>TRBJ1-1|many|TRBV28|.|16
CASSLWGWGRNTEAFF
TGTGCCAGCAGTTTATGGGGTTGGGGGCGAAACACTGAAGCTTTCTTT
>TRBJ1-2|few|TRBV25-1|TRBD1|12
CASSPGGRGYTF
TGTGCCAGCAGTCCAGGGGGGAGGGGCTACACCTTC
>TRBJ2-7|few|TRBV14|.|12
CASSQANYEQYF
TGTGCCAGCAGCCAAGCCAACTACGAGCAGTACTTC
>TRBJ1-2|many|TRBV6-1|TRBD1|16
CASSDGRTGDNYGYTF
TGTGCCAGCAGTGACGGCCGGACAGGTGATAACTATGGCTACACCTTC
>TRBJ2-3|.|TRBV4-2|TRBD2|14
CASSQGRGADAQYF
TGTGCCAGCAGCCAAGGGCGGGGGGCAGATGCGCAGTATTTT
>TRBJ2-5|large|TRBV7-9|.|13
CASSFTIAETQYF
TGTGCCAGCAGCTTTACGATTGCGGAGACCCAGTACTTC
>TRBJ2-6|medium-sized|TRBV12-3/TRBV12-4|.|15
CASSSRSSGANVLTF
TGTGCCAGCAGTTCCCGCTCCTCTGGGGCCAACGTCCTGACTTTC
>TRBJ2-1|many|TRBV15|.|16
CATSRDGMSSYNEQFF
TGTGCCACCAGCAGAGATGGGATGAGCTCCTACAATGAGCAGTTCTTC
>TRBJ1-2|many|TRBV12-3/TRBV12-4|.|15
CASSHHLDWGYGYTF
TGTGCCAGCAGTCACCATCTTGATTGGGGATATGGCTACACCTTC
>TRBJ1-2|medium-sized|TRBV7-2|.|13
CASSLSPADGYTF
TGTGCCAGCAGCTTGAGTCCCGCTGATGGCTACACCTTC
>TRBJ2-1|large|TRBV7-6|.|14
CASSPRSGGHEQFF
TGTGCCAGCAGCCCAAGGAGTGGAGGGCATGAGCAGTTCTTC
>TRBJ1-3|many|TRBV11-2|.|12
CASSAQGNTIYF
TGTGCCAGCAGCGCCCAGGGAAACACCATATATTTT
>TRBJ2-3|once|TRBV3-1|.|13
CASIGGPTGELYF
TGTGCCAGCATCGGGGGGCCCACCGGGGAGCTGTATTTT